What follows are 2 T cell receptor beta chains derived from one specimen sequenced in a study of blood T cells in healthy people across ages. The authors ran a second PCR of 7 to 11 cycles using a sample-barcoded 5' primer and a J-beta primer mix. TCRdb re-called the 5' RACE reads with MiXCR, one entry per CDR3 protein. Counted here are 910,000 or so distinct CDR3 sequences, around 54% occurring once; the ten biggest clones make up 20% to 25%. Sequenced material: blood. These receptors were taken from a woman aged 60-75 years in good health.

Turning to this clonotype: One end of the junction fails to match germline, which may point to a read error. The chain is built from TRBV4-2 and TRBJ2-3; TRBD1 might be the D (5 bases). Germline V gene data show CDR1 as LGHNA and CDR2 as YNFKEQ. This CDR3 is 15 amino acids long. DNA of the CDR3: TGTGCCAGCAGCCGCCTGTCCGAGGCGACAGATGCGCAGTATTTT. The encoded protein is CASSRLSEATDAQYF.

A single count supports this clonotype. J is TRBJ2-5 and V is TRBV11-1; D possibly matches TRBD1 or TRBD2 (5 bases each). V lost 4 bases, J lost 1 base, and 13 bases lay in between. The germline CDR1 and CDR2 sequences are SGHAT and FQDESV (reference sequence). The CDR3 extends over 15 amino acids. The CDR3: CASSSRGTAQETQYF. The CDR3 region has the DNA TGTGCCAGCAGCTCCAGAGGGACGGCCCAAGAGACCCAGTACTTC.